Sequencing of this TCR beta chain was carried out in a study of shared clonotypes between healthy human individuals (dated by TCRdb to the early 2020s). About the full investigation: The cohort included a few men and a couple of women between 18 and 49 years of age. To estimate repertoire size and how much clonotype sharing occurs between individuals, the study deeply sequenced the blood TCR repertoires of roughly 5 healthy adults. To increase sequencing depth and limit assay-specific biases, different laboratories used diverse techniques to prepare libraries and sequence TCR repertoires. Per donor, leukapheresis produced somewhere between about 0.85 and 10 billion PBMCs.

The paper as a whole reports these results and caveats: Sampling was restricted to blood, and TCR repertoires in tissue are likely to differ from TCR repertoires in blood. The genetic and exposure-history diversity represented was limited by the small number of donors. Pairwise subsampling led to the expectation that sequencing depth would affect the degree of clonotype sharing among donors.

TCR CDR3 regions were amplified from genomic DNA by multiplex PCR using the deep immunoSEQ assay. For each cell subset, the extracted genomic DNA was distributed evenly across all wells of several immunoSEQ 96-well plates, and each plate served as one replicate. For unsorted PBMC, about 300 ng genomic DNA, equal to about 30,000 T cell genomes, was loaded into each replicate PCR. Genomic DNA from unsorted PBMC was sequenced over ten immunoSEQ deep assay plates. Purified libraries were quantified with a Qubit 3.0 fluorometer, sized on a Bioanalyzer 2100, and re-quantified with the KAPA Library Quantification kit. A separate single-read 150-cycle Illumina NextSeq 550 flow cell was used to sequence each immunoSEQ 96-well plate. Concerning the study's data processing: Because only junctional sequences without quality scores were contained in the immunoSEQ output, filtering matching that applied to full-length reads could not be performed. Sequences were annotated with PyIR, a Python wrapper for IgBLAST v1.9, and V/J genes and CDR3 were assigned using IMGT germline references. Reads were removed for weak V/J assignments (E-value above 1e-6), missing CDR3, stop codons, out-of-frame junctions, or ambiguous translated residues. V3J clonotypes were defined as sequences sharing an identical inferred V gene, J gene, and CDR3 amino acid sequence. To compute the percentage overlap between repertoires, the number of shared unique clonotypes was divided by the size of the smaller repertoire. RTK rarefaction, the Chao1 estimator, and Recon v2.1 estimates of unobserved clonotypes were used to assess repertoire richness. Held by TCRdb, this immuneACCESS table contains in-frame sequences only and omits some clones. Under half of the omission traces to an unresolved V gene where checked; the cause of the rest is unknown. V and J calls and clone size are as listed in that table; D and trimming were resolved from the DNA. Across this sample there are about 600,000 clones, with around 76% seen only once. The top ten hold about 12% of the sample.

Healthy HIV-negative adults with no recently reported acute infections or vaccinations were included as donors. Only Caucasian adults living in Nashville, Tennessee, USA were represented among the donors. For unsorted samples, tens of millions of PBMCs were counted and genomic DNA was extracted with the QIAamp DNA Blood Mini kit. Blood was collected by leukapheresis, and PBMCs were isolated by Ficoll-Histopaque density gradient centrifugation and then cryopreserved in liquid nitrogen vapor phase. About this clone itself: Its cognate antigen has yet to be identified. No per-base quality is available; no much larger clone lies one base away.

The germline ends are 10 bases apart after V is trimmed by 4 bases and J by 4 bases. The CDR3 sequence holds 12 residues, the cysteine and phenylalanine included. Only the CDR3 DNA stays, 36 bases, in frame from base 1. Per the germline V gene, SQVTM is the CDR1 and ANQGSEA is the CDR2. The rearranged segments are TRBV29-1 and TRBJ1-1; the D gene is perhaps TRBD1, from 5 matching bases. This TCR was sampled from a woman aged 40 to 49 in good health. Some clones in this sample may be carry-over from other donors' samples. Sequencing input: PBMCs. The nucleotide sequence reads TGCAGCGTTGGGGGGGGATCCACTGAAGCTTTCTTT. It encodes CSVGGGSTEAFF.